This entry lists 12 T cell receptor beta chains sequenced from one sample in a study of vaccination effects on CD4 cells after COVID-19. Repertoires were generated with immunoSEQ multiplex PCR, while TCRdb's copy carries only in-frame clones and drops some. Of about 28,000 clones in the sample, over 70% were seen once. Viral peptide pool expansion of antigen-specific CD4+ T cells preceded sequencing in the ViraFEST assay. Subsequent to a culture period of 10 to 11 days, CD4+ T cells were isolated. Two-dose vaccination with either BNT162b2 or mRNA-1273 was given to the participants. No antigen has been assigned to these receptors. Sequencing was performed on CD4+ T cells from PBMCs cultured with HCoV-NL63 spike peptides, taken after COVID-19 vaccination. Every receptor here comes from a human donor who received a COVID-19 vaccine.

This clone was recorded only once. CDR3 sequence: CASIRNTEAFF. CDR3 bases: TGTGCCAGCATAAGGAACACTGAAGCTTTCTTT. The genes are TRBV2 and TRBJ1-1; D gene uncertain. The germline gives CDR1 SNHLY, CDR2 FYNNEI. V was clipped by 7 bases and J by 1 base, with 4 bases between them. This CDR3 is 11 amino acids long.

The gene calls are TRBV3-1 (or the pseudogene TRBV3-2) and TRBJ2-1; 9 bases line up with TRBD2. The CDR3 is made up of 15 amino acids. The trim removed 4 bases at V and 6 bases at J, leaving 7 bases unmatched. Germline V gives CDR1 LGHDT, CDR2 YNNKEL (reference sequence). Here the CDR3 reads CASSLSGGGANEQFF. Written as DNA, the CDR3 is TGTGCCAGCAGCCTAAGCGGCGGGGGGGCCAATGAGCAGTTCTTC.

The rearrangement links TRBV4-1 to TRBJ1-3; possibly TRBD1 for D (5 bases). The V and J ends lost 1 base and 4 bases respectively, with 11 bases between them. Germline loops: CDR1 MGHRA, CDR2 YSYEKL. The CDR3 is 15 amino acids. In nucleotides, the CDR3 is TGCGCCAGCAGCCAAGTTGGTGCAGGGGGAAACACCATATATTTT. The encoded protein is CASSQVGAGGNTIYF.

This chain connects TRBV6-1 to TRBJ2-1; D unclear. Trimming pared 2 bases from V and 8 bases from J, leaving 4 bases between. This CDR3 is built from 11 residues. Germline CDR1 and CDR2: MNHNS and SASEGT. The CDR3, as DNA: TGTGCCAGCAGTGAACGTTATGAGCAGTTCTTC. It codes for CASSERYEQFF.

The chain employs TRBV6-2 or TRBV6-3 and TRBJ2-3; 9 nucleotides agree with TRBD2. The CDR3 sequence is 16 residues long. Germline CDR1 reads MNHEY; CDR2 reads SVGEGT. The J segment lost 2 bases and the V segment lost 5 bases, leaving 8 bases of the junction unmatched. CDR3 nucleotides: TGTGCCAGCAGTGATTCGACTAGCGGTCTCACAGATACGCAGTATTTT. It translates to CASSDSTSGLTDTQYF.

This clone was observed a few times. This rearrangement joins TRBV7-2 to TRBJ2-5, with 8 bases fitting TRBD1. Germline loops: CDR1 SGHTA, CDR2 FQGNSA. The ends lost 5 bases at V and 2 bases at J; junction bases unmatched: 4. The CDR3 length is 14 residues. The CDR3: CASSVGTGQETQYF. The CDR3 DNA sequence: TGTGCCAGCAGCGTCGGGACAGGACAAGAGACCCAGTACTTC.

The rearrangement links TRBV5-1 to TRBJ2-1, with TRBD2 identical over 14 bases. Trimming at V came to 5 bases and at J to 12 bases, leaving 10 bases not matched to a gene. The CDR3 totals 15 residues. Germline V gene sequence: CDR1 SGHRS, CDR2 YFSETQ. CDR3: CASSPTSGRASGQFF. As DNA, the CDR3 is TGCGCCAGCAGTCCGACTAGCGGGAGGGCCTCGGGGCAGTTCTTC.

The V and J genes are TRBV6-5 and TRBJ1-5; no reliable D call. The ends were cut back, 5 bases at V and 3 bases at J, with 5 bases in the middle. The CDR3 is 12 residues long. Germline loops: CDR1 MNHEY, CDR2 SVGAGI. The CDR3 reads CASSPYNQPQHF. The CDR3 region has the DNA TGTGCCAGCAGTCCCTACAATCAGCCCCAGCATTTT.

This clone came up once. The chain combines TRBV6-5 with TRBJ2-1, with TRBD2 matching over 8 bases. CDR1 is MNHEY, CDR2 SVGAGI, per germline. V lost 6 bases to trimming and J lost 0 bases; unmatched junction nucleotides: 4. CDR3 length: 15 amino acids. The DNA for the CDR3 is TGTGCCAGCAGATCAAGCGGGAGCTCCTACAATGAGCAGTTCTTC. This translates into CASRSSGSSYNEQFF.

This clone showed up just a few times. The chain recombines TRBV5-4 with TRBJ1-2; 7 bases are shared with TRBD1. This CDR3 has 15 amino acids. V lost 4 bases and J lost 4; bases outside the gene matches: 10. Germline lookup yields CDR1 SGHNT and CDR2 YYREEE (reference sequence). CDR3 sequence: CASSHSGGISYGYTF. CDR3 sequence (DNA): TGTGCCAGCAGCCATTCAGGGGGAATCAGCTATGGCTACACCTTC.

This clone turned up a few times. This chain links TRBV2 with TRBJ2-7; D remains ambiguous. This CDR3 contains 15 residues. Germline V lookup: CDR1 SNHLY, CDR2 FYNNEI. V shed 2 bases and J shed 3 bases, with 14 bases lying between them. This CDR3 is CASSEKVLVRYEQYF. The CDR3 DNA sequence: TGTGCCAGCAGTGAAAAGGTCCTGGTTCGCTACGAGCAGTACTTC.

This clone has just a few counts. This chain joins TRBV6-6 and TRBJ1-4; 8 positions match TRBD1. J lost 8 bases, V lost 2 bases, and 1 base had no gene match. CDR1 and CDR2 from the germline V gene are MNHNY and SVGAGI (reference sequence). The CDR3 is made up of 13 amino acids. The CDR3 sequence is CASSYGTGEKLFF. CDR3 sequence (DNA): TGTGCCAGCAGTTACGGGACAGGCGAAAAACTGTTTTTT.